This T cell receptor (beta chain) was found in a study of T cell responses to AZD1222 COVID-19 vaccine. Study-level findings and limits: Donors, mostly white British, included more females; clonal diversity was possibly underestimated. Repertoire sampling was restricted to post-peak T cell response timepoints. Regions 160-218 and 743-854 dominated among vaccine-associated CD4 TCRs spanning spike.

Turning to this clone: Its antigen is not identified.

Only in-frame clones appear in the TCRdb table, and some are missing; sequencing was by immunoSEQ multiplex PCR. The sample records roughly 150,000 clones, 92% being singletons. Both about-4-week and about-12-week second-dose recipients were combined. The CDR3 extends over 14 amino acids. CDR1 and CDR2 from the germline V gene are ENHRY and SYGVKD. Trimming pared 3 bases from V and 4 bases from J, leaving 10 bases between. The sequences come from peripheral blood, collected 28 days after the second AZD1222 dose. V usage is TRBV10-3 and J usage is TRBJ1-3, with D perhaps matching TRBD1 (6 bases). This receptor was identified in an adult who received the AZD1222 COVID-19 vaccine. The CDR3 DNA follows: TGTGCCATCAGTGACAGGGGTTTGGGAAACACCATATATTTT. It is translated as CAISDRGLGNTIYF.